The sequence of this T cell receptor (beta chain) was determined in a study of cytomegalovirus exposure and HLA in healthy donors. In the study overall: HLA-typed donors contributed 80 million or so unique TCRs, which were held in an early data release. Study-wide points: Researchers left out some V segments, among them TRBV6-2 and TRBV6-3, as indistinguishable.

Amplification used 60 Vbeta primers and 13 Jbeta primers. Profiled with immunoSEQ multiplex PCR; TCRdb holds only in-frame clones, not every one. The sample has under 200,000 clones; approximately 74% are singletons. CDR3 length equals 18 residues. The germline V gene has CDR1 KGHSH and CDR2 LQKENI. Trimming removed 3 bases from V and 0 bases from J, with 20 bases in between. This clone occurred once. As yet, its antigen is unknown. Samples came from healthy bone marrow donors. This sequence joins TRBV18 and TRBJ1-1; a weak D match, TRBD1 (6 bases). The sequencing sample was made of PBMCs. The TCR originated in a woman under 40 in good health and CMV-seronegative. DNA for the CDR3: TGTGCCAGCTCACCGGCTACAGGGCTCCTCTCAATGAACACTGAAGCTTTCTTT. Translated: CASSPATGLLSMNTEAFF.